This TCR beta chain came from a study of blood T cells in healthy people across ages (dated by TCRdb to between 2014 and 2017). Some background on the complete study: In model experiments, template switching captured roughly one uniquely barcoded TCR beta cDNA molecule for every two T cells. The study measured age-related changes in TCR beta repertoire diversity using deep sequencing normalized with unique cDNA molecular identifiers. The donors were split into four age groups: young (average 16 years), middle-aged (roughly 40), aged (around 67) and long-lived (roughly 77). To avoid experimental bias, donors of different ages were spread randomly across the sequencing lanes. The study analyzed two additional independent replicas of 1 million unique cDNA reads from the same blood draw for two donors, one aged 18 to 30 and one aged 80 or older.

A remark on this clonotype: Its antigen is still unknown. It has no much larger one-base neighbor in the sample; base qualities were not kept.

Broad study findings and their caveats: Estimates of total diversity from one million sequenced T cells were regarded as lower bounds and underestimates. A strong correlation was found between observed TCR beta diversity and the percentage of naive T cells measured by flow cytometry. Since profiling was done on bulk unsorted PBMCs, naive and antigen-experienced compartments could not be conclusively compared. Compared with the aged group, the long-lived group had more naive CD4+ T cells, fewer expanded clones and increased TCR diversity, suggesting age selection. Donor CMV infection status was unknown, potentially confounding age-related changes in expanded clonotypes. Observed TCR beta diversity per million T cells fell roughly linearly with age, and a significant reduction was already apparent by age about 36.

The 40 or so donors, aged about 6 to 100 years, were systemically healthy Caucasian individuals from Russia. Around 9.8 milliliters of peripheral blood were collected from each donor into EDTA-treated Vacutainer tubes. Ficoll-Paque density-gradient centrifugation was used to isolate PBMCs, with at least 6 million obtained per sample. Total RNA was extracted from PBMCs with Trizol reagent, with at least 5 micrograms obtained per sample. The percentages of naive CD45RAhigh/CD27high T cells were determined by flow cytometry on a PBMC aliquot from every donor. The trim is 3 bases for V and 3 bases for J, with a gap of 5 bases between the germline ends. The CDR3 runs 12 residues from the cysteine to the phenylalanine. The kept DNA is CDR3 alone, 36 bases in frame from the first base. Library preparation was by 5' RACE. TCRdb lists the instrument as Illumina HiSeq 2500. A second PCR of roughly 6 to 12 cycles was run with a J-beta primer mix and a sample-barcoded 5' primer. A unique molecular identifier was introduced onto each TCR beta cDNA molecule by a template-switch 5' adaptor carrying 12 random nucleotides. Each sample yielded at least 3 million CDR3-containing paired-end reads. First-strand cDNA was synthesized from all RNA with the Mint cDNA synthesis kit, primed by a TRBC-specific oligonucleotide. After uracil-DNA glycosylase treatment, a first 18-cycle PCR used universal primers M1SS and BC2_uni_R on all cDNA. Under the source paper's analysis protocol: Normalization of each sample was performed by random selection of 1 million high-quality reads, each carrying a distinct molecular identifier. Instead of being binned into consensus sequences, reads that shared molecular identifiers were thrown out. MiTCR, with a Q25 quality threshold and the strictest error-elimination algorithm, was used for CDR3 identification, clonotype clustering and error correction. A nonparametric unseen species model using Euler transformation provided a lower-bound estimate of total TCR beta diversity. TCRdb trimmed the raw reads at Q25, called clones with MiXCR and kept productive beta chains. Each CDR3 protein appears once, grouped with its most common genes and DNA. The V and J calls were not made by the authors but by TCRdb's processing. A total of over 1,500,000 distinct CDR3 sequences appear in this sample, less than 50% of them only once. Together, the top ten hold over 2% of the sample.

This TCR derives from a woman between 40 and 55 years old in good health. Sequencing was carried out using blood. This sequence uses TRBV12-3 or TRBV12-4 and TRBJ1-1; the D gene cannot be named for sure. The nucleotide sequence reads TGTGCCAGCAGTTTTGTCGACACTGAAGCTTTCTTT. This codes for CASSFVDTEAFF.